The 25 T cell receptor beta chains below come from one sample, sequenced in a study of blood T cell repertoires in COVID-19. Some clones are missing from TCRdb's copy, which holds only in-frame ones; the method was immunoSEQ multiplex PCR. Of some 240,000 clones in the sample, approximately 88% are singletons; the top ten hold about 3.1%. Material: PBMCs or T cells enriched from blood (not recorded which). These receptors originate from a woman aged 40-49 years who had been exposed to COVID-19.

The V call is TRBV12-3 or TRBV12-4, the J call TRBJ1-1; 9 bases align to TRBD1. Trimming took 7 bases from V and 4 from J; bases not matched to a gene: 4. The CDR3 is 13 amino acids. The CDR3: CASIQGAGTEAFF. CDR3 nucleotide sequence: TGTGCCAGCATACAGGGGGCCGGCACTGAAGCTTTCTTT.

The J gene is TRBJ1-1, the V gene TRBV2; D is possibly TRBD1 (6 bases). Germline V gene lookup returns CDR1 SNHLY and CDR2 FYNNEI. Between the trimmed V and J ends, which lost 5 bases and 2 bases, there was a span of 12 bases. This CDR3 is 14 amino acids long. The CDR3 sequence: CASSLDRDNTEAFF. The CDR3 nucleotides are TGTGCCAGCAGTCTGGACAGAGATAACACTGAAGCTTTCTTT.

The J gene is TRBJ2-3, the V gene TRBV11-3; weak D call: TRBD2 (5 bases). The CDR3 is 17 residues long. Trimming removed 5 bases at V and 2 bases at J, with 20 bases between. Germline V lookup: CDR1 SGHNT, CDR2 YENEEA. CDR3 coding DNA: TGTGCCAGCAGCCCGAAGGACTGGGAGAGCCTCACAGATACGCAGTATTTT. Protein sequence: CASSPKDWESLTDTQYF.

The CDR3 protein is CSVRQGEETQYF. As DNA, the CDR3 is TGCAGCGTACGACAGGGTGAAGAGACCCAGTACTTC. This rearrangement joins TRBV29-1 to TRBJ2-5, with 7 bases identical to TRBD1. In germline, CDR1 is SQVTM, CDR2 ANQGSEA. Trimming removed 6 bases from V and 3 bases from J; junction bases left unmatched: 4. This CDR3 has 12 amino acids.

The chain couples TRBV11-3 to TRBJ2-1; the D is unclear. CDR3 length equals 17 residues. CDR1 is SGHNT, CDR2 YENEEA, per germline. Between the trimmed V and J ends, which lost 0 bases and 2 bases, there was a span of 14 bases. The CDR3 region has the DNA TGTGCCAGCAGCTTAGACCTCCGAACGAGCGCCTACAATGAGCAGTTCTTC. Protein: CASSLDLRTSAYNEQFF. The variable domain in full, with the rest retrieved from reference TRBV11-3 and TRBJ2-1, is EAGVVQSPRYKIIEKKQPVAFWCNPISGHNTLYWYLQNLGQGPELLIRYENEEAVDDSQLPKDRFSAERLKGVDSTLKIQPAELGDSAVYLCASSLDLRTSAYNEQFFGPGTRLTVL.

The chain links TRBV28 to TRBJ1-2, with 11 positions matching TRBD1. V lost 7 bases and J lost 3; bases outside the gene matches: 10. The CDR3 spans 16 residues. Germline assignment: CDR1 MDHEN and CDR2 SYDVKM. The CDR3 loop is CASTAGQGAGDYGYTF. The CDR3 coding sequence is TGTGCCAGCACCGCCGGACAGGGGGCGGGGGACTATGGCTACACCTTC.

V usage is TRBV19 and J usage is TRBJ2-6; 8 bases are a match to TRBD1. V lost 5 bases to trimming and J lost 1 base; unmatched junction nucleotides: 7. The CDR3 runs to 17 residues. The germline V gene has CDR1 LNHDA and CDR2 SQIVND (reference sequence). The CDR3 sequence is CASSGGQGVSGANVLTF. CDR3 DNA: TGTGCCAGTAGTGGCGGACAGGGTGTGTCTGGGGCCAACGTCCTGACTTTC.

The CDR3 spells CASSQHPRAEKLFF. CDR3 coding DNA: TGTGCCAGCAGCCAACACCCGAGGGCTGAAAAACTGTTTTTT. The gene calls are TRBV11-3 and TRBJ1-4; D is ambiguous. The CDR3 loop spans 14 amino acids. The V end lost 5 bases, the J end lost 7 bases, and 14 bases lay between the germline ends. Germline-derived CDR1 and CDR2 are SGHNT and YENEEA. Variable domain in full (rest from reference TRBV11-3 and TRBJ1-4): EAGVVQSPRYKIIEKKQPVAFWCNPISGHNTLYWYLQNLGQGPELLIRYENEEAVDDSQLPKDRFSAERLKGVDSTLKIQPAELGDSAVYLCASSQHPRAEKLFFGSGTQLSVL.

V is TRBV5-1 and J is TRBJ1-1, with D hard to call. Germline loops: CDR1 SGHRS, CDR2 YFSETQ. Trimming stripped 4 bases from V and 0 bases from J, with 13 bases between. The CDR3 sequence is 15 residues long. The CDR3 sequence: CASSHGGSMNTEAFF. The CDR3, as DNA: TGCGCCAGCAGCCACGGAGGGTCAATGAACACTGAAGCTTTCTTT.

The rearrangement uses TRBV21-1 and TRBJ1-1. TRBV21-1 is marked as a pseudogene. CDR3 size: 15 residues. The CDR3 sequence: CASSKPARSPTEAFF. For the CDR3, the DNA is TGTGCCAGCAGCAAACCGGCGAGGTCCCCCACTGAAGCTTTCTTT.

This chain uses TRBV2 with TRBJ2-1; 8 bases align to TRBD1. The CDR3 loop spans 13 amino acids. CDR1 is SNHLY, CDR2 FYNNEI, per germline. V shed 5 bases and J 7 bases; nucleotides not matched to a gene: 4. The CDR3 coding sequence is TGTGCCAGCAGTAAACAGGGGGGTAATGAGCAGTTCTTC. This sequence encodes CASSKQGGNEQFF.

The chain links TRBV15 to TRBJ2-1, with TRBD2 as a possible D gene (8 bases). V was shortened by 5 bases and J by 0 bases, with 23 bases between the two germline ends. Germline-derived CDR1 and CDR2 are LNHNV and YYDKDF (reference sequence). The CDR3 totals 19 residues. DNA for the CDR3: TGTGCCACCAGCGGCCTCGGAGGGGGCGGGGGGAGCTCCTACAATGAGCAGTTCTTC. Encoded protein: CATSGLGGGGGSSYNEQFF.

The J gene is TRBJ2-1, the V gene TRBV7-2, with 8 nucleotides matching TRBD2. CDR1 and CDR2 from the germline V gene are SGHTA and FQGNSA. J lost 2 bases, V lost 7 bases, and 7 bases had no gene match. The CDR3 spans 15 residues. This chain's CDR3 is CASILAVGPYNEQFF. For the CDR3, the DNA is TGTGCCAGCATACTAGCGGTAGGGCCCTACAATGAGCAGTTCTTC.

The chain couples TRBV7-9 to TRBJ1-4, with a weak D call TRBD1 (6 bases). Germline loops: CDR1 SEHNR, CDR2 FQNEAQ (reference sequence). CDR3 length: 16 residues. With 5 bases removed from V and 3 bases from J, the gap between germline ends came to 16 bases. CDR3 nucleotides: TGTGCCAGCAGCGTATTTACAGGGTTGTCTAATGAAAAACTGTTTTTT. It specifies CASSVFTGLSNEKLFF.

The V call is TRBV5-5, the J call TRBJ2-7; possibly TRBD1 for D (7 bases). Germline V CDR1 and CDR2: SGHKS, YYEKEE (reference sequence). V was trimmed by 4 bases and J by 4 bases, leaving 18 bases between them. CDR3 length equals 15 residues. CDR3 loop: CASSPTGRGTYEQYF. The CDR3, as DNA: TGTGCCAGCAGCCCTACCGGCAGGGGGACTTACGAGCAGTACTTC.

The rearrangement links TRBV3-1 (or the pseudogene TRBV3-2) to TRBJ2-5, with 10 bases lining up with TRBD2. The CDR3 consists of 21 residues. V lost 0 bases to trimming and J lost 4 bases; unmatched junction nucleotides: 20. The germline CDR1 and CDR2 sequences are LGHDT and YNNKEL (reference sequence). CDR3 nucleotide sequence: TGTGCCAGCAGCCAAGAGGGAGGGACAGAAGGTAGCGGGAGGTACGTAGAGACCCAGTACTTC. Translating it yields CASSQEGGTEGSGRYVETQYF.

The V and J genes are TRBV4-3 and TRBJ2-3; 8 nucleotides match TRBD1. This CDR3 region has 13 residues. V trimming: 1 base; J trimming: 11 bases; junction bases outside the gene matches: 5. Germline CDR1 LGHNA, CDR2 YSLEER. Here the CDR3 reads CASSQVEDRVQYF. CDR3 nucleotides: TGCGCCAGCAGCCAAGTCGAGGACAGGGTGCAGTATTTT.

The chain links TRBV6-5 to TRBJ1-1; TRBD1 agrees at 7 bases. CDR1 and CDR2 from the germline V gene are MNHEY and SVGAGI. Germline trimming cut 5 bases from V and 5 bases from J; bases unmatched to any gene: 5. The CDR3 extends over 13 amino acids. The CDR3 region has the DNA TGTGCCAGCAGTCCGACAGGGCGAACTGAAGCTTTCTTT. It is translated as CASSPTGRTEAFF.

The V gene is TRBV6-5, the J gene TRBJ2-4; 7 bases align to TRBD2. Germline CDR1 and CDR2: MNHEY and SVGAGI. The CDR3 sequence is 16 residues long. V gave up 2 bases and J gave up 0 bases; unmatched junction bases: 4. The CDR3 DNA reads TGTGCCAGCAGTTACGGGGGGGGTATAGCCAAAAACATTCAGTACTTC. Its translation is CASSYGGGIAKNIQYF.

In DNA, the CDR3 is TGTGCCAGCAGCCCTGTAGGGGGCGTAAATACGCAGTATTTT. This gives the protein CASSPVGGVNTQYF. V is TRBV7-2 and J is TRBJ2-3; 7 bases line up with TRBD1. CDR1 and CDR2 from the germline V gene are SGHTA and FQGNSA. Trimming at V came to 5 bases and at J to 7 bases, leaving 9 bases not matched to a gene. The CDR3 is made up of 14 amino acids.

The J gene is TRBJ1-2, the V gene TRBV29-1; D gene uncertain. The germline gives CDR1 SQVTM, CDR2 ANQGSEA. This CDR3 is 11 amino acids long. V lost 4 bases, J lost 2 bases, and 5 bases lay in between. The CDR3 loop reads CSVGRNYGYTF. The DNA for the CDR3 is TGCAGCGTTGGGAGAAACTATGGCTACACCTTC.

J is TRBJ1-5 and V is TRBV2; D might be TRBD1 (5 bases). The V end was cut by 8 bases, the J end by 7 bases, with 12 bases between. The CDR3 has 12 amino acids. The germline V gene encodes CDR1 SNHLY and CDR2 FYNNEI. The CDR3 nucleotides are TGTGCCAGCGGAGACAGCCACCAGCCCCAGCATTTT. The encoded protein is CASGDSHQPQHF.

The V gene is TRBV10-3, the J gene TRBJ2-3, with D tentatively TRBD2 (6 bases). V dropped 5 bases and J dropped 2 bases, with 11 bases sitting between them. Per the germline V gene, CDR1 is ENHRY and CDR2 is SYGVKD. The CDR3 spans 14 residues. The CDR3: CAISPGTPTDTQYF. The CDR3 DNA sequence: TGTGCCATCAGTCCGGGGACTCCCACAGATACGCAGTATTTT.

The rearrangement joins TRBV4-2 to TRBJ2-5; the D is unclear. V lost 0 bases and J 7 bases, leaving 6 bases between the germline ends. Germline CDR1 is LGHNA and CDR2 is YNFKEQ. This CDR3 comprises 12 residues. The CDR3 loop is CASSQDRRTQYF. The CDR3 bases are TGTGCCAGCAGCCAAGATCGGAGGACCCAGTACTTC.

V and J are TRBV5-1 and TRBJ1-2; TRBD1 aligns across 11 bases. The J segment lost 4 bases and the V segment lost 0 bases, leaving 5 bases of the junction unmatched. There are 16 residues in the CDR3. The V gene's germline CDR1 is SGHRS and CDR2 YFSETQ. The CDR3 nucleotides read TGCGCCAGCAGCTTGGCCGGGACAGGGGGTCCCTATGGCTACACCTTC. Translating it yields CASSLAGTGGPYGYTF.